Listed below are T cell receptor beta chains from one sample, sequenced in a study of T cells in Graves' hyperthyroidism and ophthalmopathy. TCRdb re-derived calls from the multiplex PCR reads in MiXCR, one entry per CDR3 protein. The sample carries over 250,000 distinct CDR3 sequences, about 13% recorded once. The sequencing sample was made of blood. The receptors come from a woman in her thirties or forties with Graves' ophthalmopathy. CDR3s include the opening cysteine and the closing phenylalanine or tryptophan. Fields, in order: D gene, clone size, V gene, J gene, CDR3 DNA, CDR3 protein. D genes are given only for firm matches. Part of the rows lack a size; the others show once, few, many or a class for expanded clones.

NA,many,TRBV2,TRBJ1-5,TGTGCCAGCAGTCCGGGACAATTGAATCAGCCCCAGCATTTT,CASSPGQLNQPQHF
NA,many,TRBV28,TRBJ1-2,TGTGCCATCCGGGAGGCGGTGGCTAACTATGGCTACACCTTC,CAIREAVANYGYTF
NA,NA,TRBV9,TRBJ1-2,TGTGCCAGCAGCGTAGCTACCGGGTTGGGTGGCTACACCTTC,CASSVATGLGGYTF
NA,NA,TRBV12-3/TRBV12-4,TRBJ1-1,TGTGCCAGCAGTTTACATTGGGGGATGAACACTGAAGCTTTCTTT,CASSLHWGMNTEAFF
NA,many,TRBV12-3/TRBV12-4,TRBJ1-4,TGTGCCAGCAGTTTTGGTCTTGAGAGCCCGAGGGAAAAACTGTTTTTT,CASSFGLESPREKLFF
TRBD1,many,TRBV2,TRBJ2-7,TGTGCCAGCAGTGGGGCCGGTGGACAGGCGGCCTACGAGCAGTACTTC,CASSGAGGQAAYEQYF
TRBD2,few,TRBV20-1,TRBJ2-3,TGCAGTGCTATGGTAGCGGGAGCTTATACGCAGTATTTT,CSAMVAGAYTQYF
NA,many,TRBV6-1,TRBJ1-5,TGTGCCAGCATCTCCGGACAGATTGGTCAGCCCCAGCATTTT,CASISGQIGQPQHF
NA,many,TRBV20-1,TRBJ1-4,TGCAGTGCTAGCCAAGGGGACCTGGGAGAAAAACTGTTTTTT,CSASQGDLGEKLFF
NA,NA,TRBV7-9,TRBJ2-1,TGTGCCAGCAGCTCCCCGGCGGGTGCCAGCTCCTACAATGAGCAGTTCTTC,CASSSPAGASSYNEQFF
NA,many,TRBV11-3,TRBJ2-7,TGTGCCAGCAGCCCCCTTATCCCCTTCAGCGGAAGCTCCTACGAGCAGTACTTC,CASSPLIPFSGSSYEQYF
NA,few,TRBV15,TRBJ1-5,TGTGCCACCAGCAGAGATCTGCGGCCCCAGCATTTT,CATSRDLRPQHF
NA,few,TRBV18,TRBJ1-1,TGTGCCAGCTCAGGACAATATATGAACACTGAAGCTTTCTTT,CASSGQYMNTEAFF
NA,few,TRBV28,TRBJ1-5,TGTGCCAGCAGGTGGGCTCCCCTGGGGAATAGCAATCAGCCCCAGCATTTT,CASRWAPLGNSNQPQHF
TRBD2,many,TRBV20-1,TRBJ2-7,TGCAGTGGAGGCCCCAGCGGGAGGTCTTACGAGCAGTACTTC,CSGGPSGRSYEQYF
NA,NA,TRBV11-3,TRBJ2-7,TGTGCCAGCAGCGTATCAGCAGGAGGGCCCTACGAGCAGTACTTC,CASSVSAGGPYEQYF
NA,NA,TRBV14,TRBJ1-1,TGTACCAGCAGCCAAGTACGGAACACTGAAGCTTTCTTT,CTSSQVRNTEAFF
TRBD2,many,TRBV7-9,TRBJ2-5,TGTGCCAGCAGCTTAATTAGCGGGGGGGCTGAGACCCAGTACTTC,CASSLISGGAETQYF
NA,once,TRBV14,TRBJ1-2,TGTGCCAGCAGCCAAGGACACGTCGTGGGCTACACCTTC,CASSQGHVVGYTF
NA,many,TRBV5-1,TRBJ2-3,TGCGCCAGCAGCTTGCGCCTGGGGAGCAGCACAGATACGCAGTATTTT,CASSLRLGSSTDTQYF
TRBD1,many,TRBV20-1,TRBJ2-7,TGCAGTGCTAGAGATCCTCAGGGGACAGGGTCCGAGCAGTACTTC,CSARDPQGTGSEQYF
TRBD1,many,TRBV15,TRBJ1-1,TGTGCCACCAGGGTCGGGACAGGGCCGGAAGACACTGAAGCTTTCTTT,CATRVGTGPEDTEAFF
NA,few,TRBV18,TRBJ1-1,TGTGCCAGCTCAACCCGGGAGAACACTGAAGCTTTCTTT,CASSTRENTEAFF
TRBD1,many,TRBV11-1,TRBJ2-1,TGTGCCAGCAGTCTTGGACAGGGCATAGGCAATGAGCAGTTCTTC,CASSLGQGIGNEQFF
TRBD1,NA,TRBV4-1,TRBJ1-2,TGCGCCAGCAGCCAAGATGCAGGGGGCGGCTTCTACACCTTC,CASSQDAGGGFYTF
TRBD1,few,TRBV7-9,TRBJ1-2,TGTGCCAGCAGCTTCCCATTGGGGACAGGGGGTGGCTACACCTTC,CASSFPLGTGGGYTF
TRBD1,many,TRBV11-2,TRBJ1-3,TGTGCCAGCAGGTACACAGGGGACTCTGGAAACACCATATATTTT,CASRYTGDSGNTIYF
NA,NA,TRBV28,TRBJ1-5,TGTGCCAGCGCTCGGGCTCTGCGGAATCAGCCCCAGCATTTT,CASARALRNQPQHF
NA,NA,TRBV28,TRBJ2-7,TGTGCCAGCAGTCCTTCGGGGCCCAACTCCTACGAGCAGTACTTC,CASSPSGPNSYEQYF
NA,many,TRBV25-1,TRBJ1-1,TGTGCCAGCAGTGAAGTGGGGGGCGGATCCACTGAAGCTTTCTTT,CASSEVGGGSTEAFF
TRBD2,many,TRBV5-1,TRBJ2-2,TGCGCCAGCAGCCCTCTAGCGGGGGGGCCAGCCGGGGAGCTGTTTTTT,CASSPLAGGPAGELFF
NA,NA,TRBV7-6,TRBJ2-3,TGTGCCAGCAGCCTAAATCCAGGGGCAGATACGCAGTATTTT,CASSLNPGADTQYF
NA,NA,TRBV2,TRBJ2-1,TGTGCCAGCAGACGGGGCGAGCCTAGCTCCTACAATGAGCAGTTCTTC,CASRRGEPSSYNEQFF
NA,many,TRBV2,TRBJ2-1,TGTGCCAGCAGTGGCAGGGACCCCTACAATGAGCAGTTCTTC,CASSGRDPYNEQFF
NA,many,TRBV7-9,TRBJ2-7,TGTGCCAGCAGCGGAGGGACAGATTACGAGCAGTACTTC,CASSGGTDYEQYF
NA,many,TRBV7-8,TRBJ1-2,TGTGCCAGCAGCTTAGGGGCGAATCCCAACTATGGCTACACCTTC,CASSLGANPNYGYTF
TRBD2,once,TRBV27,TRBJ2-5,TGTGCCAGCGTTAGCGGGGGGGCGGAGACCCAGTACTTC,CASVSGGAETQYF
TRBD1,many,TRBV28,TRBJ2-5,TGTGCCAGCAGTTTATCAGGGGGGTCGAACAGGGGGAGGGAGACCCAGTACTTC,CASSLSGGSNRGRETQYF
TRBD2,few,TRBV20-1,TRBJ2-5,TGCAGTGCTCCTATCCGGGCTAGCGGGTTCCAAGAGACCCAGTACTTC,CSAPIRASGFQETQYF
NA,few,TRBV3-1,TRBJ2-7,TGTGCCAGCAGCCCGGAAACATTTACATCCTACGAGCAGTACTTC,CASSPETFTSYEQYF
TRBD1,many,TRBV27,TRBJ2-5,TGTGCCAGCACCTCAGGGGGGACCCAGTACTTC,CASTSGGTQYF
TRBD1,NA,TRBV27,TRBJ2-5,TGTGCCAGCAGTTTATCACAAACAGGGGGCCAAGAGACCCAGTACTTC,CASSLSQTGGQETQYF
TRBD2,NA,TRBV9,TRBJ2-7,TGTGCCAGCAGCCCCCGTAGCGGGGGGACTTCCTACGAGCAGTACTTC,CASSPRSGGTSYEQYF
NA,many,TRBV29-1,TRBJ2-7,TGCAGCGTTCACAAGGGCCCTTCGGCGACGCAGTACTTC,CSVHKGPSATQYF
NA,NA,TRBV7-9,TRBJ2-7,TGTGCCAGCAGCTTACCAGGCGGGACAGCAATCTACGAGCAGTACTTC,CASSLPGGTAIYEQYF
TRBD2,many,TRBV2,TRBJ2-7,TGTGCCAGCAGTGACCCCTCTAGCGGGAGCTCCTACGAGCAGTACTTC,CASSDPSSGSSYEQYF
NA,many,TRBV12-3/TRBV12-4,TRBJ1-3,TGTGCCAGCAGTTTGACGGGGAGATCTGGAAACACCATATATTTT,CASSLTGRSGNTIYF
NA,NA,TRBV19,TRBJ1-2,TGTGCCAGTAGTACCGAGACAGGTCCCTATGGCTACACCTTC,CASSTETGPYGYTF
TRBD1,many,TRBV6-2/TRBV6-3,TRBJ1-1,TGTGCCAGCAGTCTGAAATCACAGGGGAGCACTGAAGCTTTCTTT,CASSLKSQGSTEAFF
TRBD2,many,TRBV5-1,TRBJ2-2,TGCGCCAGCAGAGGACTAGCGGGGCACACCGGGGAGCTGTTTTTT,CASRGLAGHTGELFF
TRBD2,many,TRBV27,TRBJ2-1,TGTGCCAGCAGTTTATCGGCGGGAGAATCCTACAATGAGCAGTTCTTC,CASSLSAGESYNEQFF
NA,NA,TRBV19,TRBJ1-1,TGTGCCAGTAGTACCATGTCAGGGGCACCTGAAGCTTTCTTT,CASSTMSGAPEAFF